This T cell receptor beta chain was sequenced during a study of identical twins. Study observations and caveats: Out-of-frame alpha sequences common to twins exhibited an excess of low generation probability.

Unique molecular identifiers were present on cDNA, and template switching added a universal primer site. TCRdb re-called the 5' RACE reads through MiXCR, storing one row per CDR3 protein. The repertoire holds 1.5 million to 2 million distinct CDR3 sequences, with about 31% as singletons. As to this clonotype: Antigen: not known.

CDR3 length: 14 amino acids. Germline CDR1 and CDR2: SGDLS and YYNGEE. V lost 2 bases and J lost 3; bases outside the gene matches: 3. This receptor was identified in a newborn girl in good health. The chain has TRBV9 and TRBJ1-2; 8 nucleotides line up with TRBD1. The sequencing sample was made of cord blood. This CDR3 is CASSVPGGDYGYTF. In DNA form, the CDR3 reads TGTGCCAGCAGCGTTCCAGGGGGCGACTATGGCTACACCTTC.